This T cell receptor beta chain comes out of a study of blood T cell repertoires in COVID-19. Study-wide background: The study drew acute and convalescent COVID-19 samples from the United States, Italy and Spain.

Enrollment of patients from Seattle took place during active infection, with longitudinal follow-up. This clone was detected only once. Authors' processing steps: Reference gene primers were amplified, and this amplification served to estimate nucleated cell counts. Assay: immunoSEQ multiplex PCR; the TCRdb copy retains only in-frame clones and omits some. V and J calls and clone size follow that table, whereas D and trimming were derived from the DNA. The data show around 210,000 clones, approximately 85% seen once. Unmatched junction bases numbered 17, after V lost 2 bases and J lost 10 bases. The CDR3 extends over 18 amino acids. From germline, CDR1 is MGHRA and CDR2 YSYEKL.

Sequencing used peripheral blood. V gene TRBV4-1 combines with J gene TRBJ1-6, with 7 positions matching TRBD1. The TCR comes from a man aged 50-59 years with COVID-19, enrolled during active disease. The CDR3 is CASSQRDTGAPGQSPLHF. In DNA form, the CDR3 reads TGCGCCAGCAGCCAAAGAGACACAGGGGCTCCTGGACAGTCACCCCTCCACTTT.